Detailed here is one T cell receptor (beta chain). This specimen belongs to a study of PD-L1 blockade in urothelial cancer. Here immunoSEQ multiplex PCR was the method, and the copy in TCRdb shows in-frame clones only, minus some. Found here are 85,000 to 100,000 clones, 85% to 95% of them singletons; the top ten hold 7.5% to 10%. Losses at the gene ends were 2 bases for V and 2 bases for J; bases not matched to a gene: 2. Germline CDR1 and CDR2: SEHNR and FQNEAQ (reference sequence). The CDR3 runs to 14 residues. The sequencing used PBMCs, collected around atezolizumab (anti-PD-L1) treatment. This receptor was identified in a man aged 60-69 years with urothelial cancer. The gene calls are TRBV7-9 and TRBJ1-2; 7 bases match TRBD1. CDR3 amino acids: CASSLPGQNYGYTF. For the CDR3, the DNA is TGTGCCAGCAGCTTACCGGGACAGAACTATGGCTACACCTTC.